This T cell receptor beta chain was sequenced for a study of T cell repertoires in ileal Crohn's disease. The junction had 2 bases not matched to a gene; V was cut back by 4 bases and J by 6 bases. Per the germline V gene, CDR1 is LNHDA and CDR2 is SQIVND (reference sequence). The CDR3 extends over 13 amino acids. Per sample, 500 to 650 nanograms of biopsy DNA were TCRB immunosequenced. Clones were read by immunoSEQ multiplex PCR, and TCRdb kept only the in-frame ones, dropping some. This repertoire shows 25,000 to 30,000 clones, approximately 78% found once; its top ten account for roughly 6%. The sequence was collected from an adult with Crohn's disease. The chain couples TRBV19 to TRBJ1-2, with 10 bases that match TRBD1. The specimen sequenced was ileal tissue. The CDR3 loop reads CASSTTGGDGYTF. CDR3 coding DNA: TGTGCCAGTAGTACGACAGGGGGCGATGGCTACACCTTC.